This TCR beta chain is drawn from a study of blood T cell repertoires in COVID-19. The CDR3 spans 14 residues. The germline CDR1 and CDR2 sequences are KGHSH and LQKENI. The V and J ends lost 0 bases and 15 bases, in that order; junction bases with no gene match: 5. Assay used: immunoSEQ multiplex PCR; TCRdb lists only in-frame clones, some missing. This table holds 200,000 to 300,000 clones, 84% found once. This TCR came from a man in his 60s with acute or convalescent COVID-19. Sequenced: peripheral blood. V is TRBV18 and J is TRBJ2-1; 13 positions agree with TRBD2. DNA for the CDR3: TGTGCCAGCTCACCACCTCAACTAGCGGGAGGGCTGTTCTTC. Its protein is CASSPPQLAGGLFF.